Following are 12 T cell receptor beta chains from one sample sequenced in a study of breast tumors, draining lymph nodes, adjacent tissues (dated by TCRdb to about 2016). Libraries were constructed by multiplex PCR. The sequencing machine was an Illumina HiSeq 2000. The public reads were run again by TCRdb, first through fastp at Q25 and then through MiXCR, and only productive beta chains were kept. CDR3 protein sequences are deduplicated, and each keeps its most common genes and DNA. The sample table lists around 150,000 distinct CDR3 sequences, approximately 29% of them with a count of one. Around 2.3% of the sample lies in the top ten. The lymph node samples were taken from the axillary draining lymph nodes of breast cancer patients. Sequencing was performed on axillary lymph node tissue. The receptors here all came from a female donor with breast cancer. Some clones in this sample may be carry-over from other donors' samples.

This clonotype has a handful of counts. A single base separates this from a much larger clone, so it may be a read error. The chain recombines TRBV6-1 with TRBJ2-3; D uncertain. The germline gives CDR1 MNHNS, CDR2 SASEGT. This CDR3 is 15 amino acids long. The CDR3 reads CASSQARGAYDTQYF. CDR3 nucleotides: TGTGCCAGCAGTCAAGCGCGAGGAGCCTACGATACGCAGTATTTT.

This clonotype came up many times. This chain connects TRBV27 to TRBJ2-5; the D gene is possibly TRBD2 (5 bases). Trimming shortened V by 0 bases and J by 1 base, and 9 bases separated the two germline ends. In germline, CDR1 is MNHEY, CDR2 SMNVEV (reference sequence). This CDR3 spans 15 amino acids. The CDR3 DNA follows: TGTGCCAGCAGTTTATCTCGGGAAGTCCAAGAGACCCAGTACTTC. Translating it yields CASSLSREVQETQYF.

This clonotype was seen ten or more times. The chain's CDR3 is CASSIPGSIGYTF. The CDR3 bases are TGTGCCAGTAGTATCCCAGGTTCGATAGGCTACACCTTC. The chain carries TRBV19 and TRBJ1-2; no clear D. CDR1 LNHDA and CDR2 SQIVND come from the germline V gene (reference sequence). V was trimmed by 3 bases and J by 8 bases, leaving 13 bases between them. The length of the CDR3 is 13 residues.

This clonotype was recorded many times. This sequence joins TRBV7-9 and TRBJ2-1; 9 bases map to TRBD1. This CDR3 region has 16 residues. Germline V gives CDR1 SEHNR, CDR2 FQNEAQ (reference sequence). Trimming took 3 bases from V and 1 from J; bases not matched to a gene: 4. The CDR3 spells CASSFDDRGSYNEQFF. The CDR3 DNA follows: TGTGCCAGCAGCTTCGACGACAGGGGGTCCTACAATGAGCAGTTCTTC.

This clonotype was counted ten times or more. The CDR3 here is CASSYRGEKLFF. CDR3 bases: TGTGCCAGCAGTTATCGGGGAGAAAAACTGTTTTTT. The chain has TRBV28 and TRBJ1-4; D gene uncertain. The CDR3 has 12 residues. The V end lost 4 bases, the J end lost 8 bases, and 8 bases lay between the germline ends. Germline CDR1 is MDHEN and CDR2 is SYDVKM.

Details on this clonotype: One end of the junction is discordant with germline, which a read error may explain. CDR3 sequence (DNA): TGTGCCAGCGTCGGCATGTCGAGCTCCTACAATGAGCCCCAGCATTTT. Residues: CASVGMSSSYNEPQHF. This chain joins TRBV5-5 and TRBJ1-5; D gene uncertain. CDR1 and CDR2 from the germline V gene are SGHKS and YYEKEE (reference sequence). The length of the CDR3 is 16 residues. Looking up the rest from reference TRBV5-5 and TRBJ1-5 gives the full variable domain: DAGVTQSPTHLIKTRGQQVTLRCSPISGHKSVSWYQQVLGQGPQFIFQYYEKEERGRGNFPDRFSARQFPNYSSELNVNALLLGDSALYLCASVGMSSSYNEPQHFGDGTRLSIL.

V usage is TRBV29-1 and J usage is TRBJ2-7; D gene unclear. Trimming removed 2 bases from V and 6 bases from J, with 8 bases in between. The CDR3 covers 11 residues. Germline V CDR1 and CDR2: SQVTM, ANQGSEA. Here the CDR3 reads CSVERGSEQYF. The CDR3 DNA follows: TGCAGCGTTGAACGCGGCTCCGAGCAGTACTTC.

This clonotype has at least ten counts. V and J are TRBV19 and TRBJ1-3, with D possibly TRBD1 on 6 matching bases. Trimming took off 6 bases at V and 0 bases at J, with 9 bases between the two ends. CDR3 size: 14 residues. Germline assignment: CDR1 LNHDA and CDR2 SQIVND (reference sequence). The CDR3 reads CASSRQDSGNTIYF. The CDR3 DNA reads TGTGCCAGTAGCAGACAGGACTCTGGAAACACCATATATTTT.

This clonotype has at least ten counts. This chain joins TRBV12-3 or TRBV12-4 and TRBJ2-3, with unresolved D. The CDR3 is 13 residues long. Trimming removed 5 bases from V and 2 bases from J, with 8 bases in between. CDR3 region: CASSIRDTDTQYF. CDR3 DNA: TGTGCCAGCAGTATAAGGGACACAGATACGCAGTATTTT.

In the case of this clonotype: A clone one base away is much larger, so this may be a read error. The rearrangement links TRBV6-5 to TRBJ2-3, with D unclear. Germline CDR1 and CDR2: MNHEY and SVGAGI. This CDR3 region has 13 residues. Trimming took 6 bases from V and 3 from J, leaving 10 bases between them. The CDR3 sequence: CASRRLGTDTQYF. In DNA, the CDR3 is TGTGCCAGCAGGCGGCTTGGGACAGATACGCAGTATTTT.

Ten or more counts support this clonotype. The CDR3 nucleotides read TGTGCCAGCAGCCCTCAGCAGTTGACAGATACGCAGTATTTT. This codes for CASSPQQLTDTQYF. This chain connects TRBV7-8 to TRBJ2-3; D is uncertain. Deletions cut 5 bases from V and 3 bases from J, with 12 bases between. The CDR3 has 14 residues. Looked up from germline, CDR1 is SGHVS and CDR2 is FQNEAQ.

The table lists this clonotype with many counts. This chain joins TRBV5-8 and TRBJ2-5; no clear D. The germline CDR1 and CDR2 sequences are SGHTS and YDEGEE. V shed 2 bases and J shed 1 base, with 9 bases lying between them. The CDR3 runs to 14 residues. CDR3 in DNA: TGTGCCAGCAGCTTTGGACGGCTCCAAGAGACCCAGTACTTC. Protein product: CASSFGRLQETQYF.